The rows below give T cell receptor beta chains drawn from one sample of a study of blood T cell repertoires in COVID-19. The data were produced by immunoSEQ multiplex PCR, yet TCRdb's version contains in-frame clones alone and is incomplete. In the table there are more than 20,000 clones, approximately 88% of which are singletons. What was sequenced was peripheral blood. The receptors come from a man aged 80 or over with active or convalescent COVID-19. The conserved cysteine and the conserved F or W are not part of the CDR3 here. The D gene is left open where the match is weak. Size tells how often a clone was seen (once, few, many) or the class of an expanded clone, and some rows leave it out.

J gene	clone size	V gene	D gene	CDR3 protein
TRBJ1-2	-	TRBV5-4	TRBD1	ASRAGTGTRGNYGYT
TRBJ1-6	-	TRBV27	-	ASSPRTRATNSPLH
TRBJ2-3	-	TRBV19	-	ASSIVTTGWGTDTQY
TRBJ1-1	-	TRBV30	TRBD1	AWALGQGAEAF
TRBJ1-5	-	TRBV5-6	TRBD1	ASSLSRDRNQPQH
TRBJ1-1	-	TRBV7-2	-	ASSKIGGDTEAF
TRBJ2-7	-	TRBV19	-	ASSILGGGLSEQY
TRBJ1-1	-	TRBV5-1	-	ASSLMLQGDTEAF
TRBJ2-3	-	TRBV7-9	-	ASSVRGSADTQY
TRBJ2-1	-	TRBV4-1	TRBD2	ASSQDGGLAGSDEQF
TRBJ2-1	few	TRBV11-2	-	ASSHTGYNEQF
TRBJ2-1	once	TRBV2	TRBD1	ASSDQGAKDEQF